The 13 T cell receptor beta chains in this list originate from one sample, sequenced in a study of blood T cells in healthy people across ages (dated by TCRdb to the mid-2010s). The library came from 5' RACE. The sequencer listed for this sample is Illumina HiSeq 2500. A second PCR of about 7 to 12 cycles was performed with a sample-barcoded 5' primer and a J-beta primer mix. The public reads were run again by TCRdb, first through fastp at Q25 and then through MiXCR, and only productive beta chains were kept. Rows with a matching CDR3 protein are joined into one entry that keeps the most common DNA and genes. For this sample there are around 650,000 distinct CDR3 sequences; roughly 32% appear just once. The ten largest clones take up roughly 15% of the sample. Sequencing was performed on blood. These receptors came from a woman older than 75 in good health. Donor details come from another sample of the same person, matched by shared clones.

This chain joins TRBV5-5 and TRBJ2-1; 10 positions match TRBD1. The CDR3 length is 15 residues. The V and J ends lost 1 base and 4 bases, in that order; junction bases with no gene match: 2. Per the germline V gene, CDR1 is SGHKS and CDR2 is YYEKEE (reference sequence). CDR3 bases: TGTGCCAGCAGCTTGATGGGACAGGGGTACAATGAGCAGTTCTTC. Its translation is CASSLMGQGYNEQFF.

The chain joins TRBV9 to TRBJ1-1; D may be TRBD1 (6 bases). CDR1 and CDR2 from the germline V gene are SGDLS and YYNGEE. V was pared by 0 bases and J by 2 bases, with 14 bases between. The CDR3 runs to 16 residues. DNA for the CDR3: TGTGCCAGCAGCGTAGGAGGGTCAGGGGTTAACACTGAAGCTTTCTTT. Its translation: CASSVGGSGVNTEAFF.

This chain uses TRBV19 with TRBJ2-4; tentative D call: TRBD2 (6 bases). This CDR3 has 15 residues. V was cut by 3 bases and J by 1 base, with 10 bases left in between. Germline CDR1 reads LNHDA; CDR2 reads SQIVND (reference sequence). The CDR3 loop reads CASSIRGSAKNIQYF. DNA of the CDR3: TGTGCCAGTAGTATCCGGGGGTCTGCCAAAAACATTCAGTACTTC.

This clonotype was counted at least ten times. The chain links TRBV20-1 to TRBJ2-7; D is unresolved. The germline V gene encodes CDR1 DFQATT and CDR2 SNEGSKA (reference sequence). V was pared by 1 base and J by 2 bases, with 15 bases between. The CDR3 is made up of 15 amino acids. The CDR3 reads CSARGRRAPPYEQYF. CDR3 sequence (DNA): TGCAGTGCTAGAGGGAGAAGGGCCCCACCCTACGAGCAGTACTTC.

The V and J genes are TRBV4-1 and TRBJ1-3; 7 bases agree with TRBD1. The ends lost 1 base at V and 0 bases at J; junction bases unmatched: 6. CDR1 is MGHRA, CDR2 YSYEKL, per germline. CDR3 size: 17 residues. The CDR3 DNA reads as TGCGCCAGCAGCCAAGGGACAGGAAAGAACTCTGGAAACACCATATATTTT. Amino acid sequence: CASSQGTGKNSGNTIYF.

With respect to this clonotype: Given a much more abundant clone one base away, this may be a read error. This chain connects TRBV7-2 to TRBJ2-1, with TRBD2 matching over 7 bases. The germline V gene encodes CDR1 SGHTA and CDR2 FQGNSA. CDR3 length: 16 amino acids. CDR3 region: CAGSPMTSFSYNEQFF. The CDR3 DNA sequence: TGTGCCGGCAGCCCGATGACTAGCTTTTCCTACAATGAGCAGTTCTTC.

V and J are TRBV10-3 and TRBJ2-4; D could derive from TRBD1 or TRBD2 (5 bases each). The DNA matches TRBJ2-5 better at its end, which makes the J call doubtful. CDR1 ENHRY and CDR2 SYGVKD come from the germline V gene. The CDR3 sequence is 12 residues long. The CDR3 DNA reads TGTGCCATCGGAGTCGGGGCAGAGACCCAGTACTTC. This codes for CAIGVGAETQYF.

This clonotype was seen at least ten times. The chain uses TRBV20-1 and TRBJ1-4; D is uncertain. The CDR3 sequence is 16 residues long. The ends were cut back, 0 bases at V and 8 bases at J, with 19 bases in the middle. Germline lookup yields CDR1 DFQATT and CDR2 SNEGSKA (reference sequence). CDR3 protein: CSARDHRASPPEKLFF. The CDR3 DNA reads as TGCAGTGCTAGAGATCACCGGGCCTCCCCCCCGGAAAAACTGTTTTTT.

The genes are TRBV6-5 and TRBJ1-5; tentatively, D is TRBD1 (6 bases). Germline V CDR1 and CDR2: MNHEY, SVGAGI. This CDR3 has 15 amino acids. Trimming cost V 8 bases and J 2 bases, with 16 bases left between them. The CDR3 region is CASGGGAVGNQPQHF. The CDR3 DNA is TGTGCCAGCGGTGGGGGGGCGGTCGGCAATCAGCCCCAGCATTTT.

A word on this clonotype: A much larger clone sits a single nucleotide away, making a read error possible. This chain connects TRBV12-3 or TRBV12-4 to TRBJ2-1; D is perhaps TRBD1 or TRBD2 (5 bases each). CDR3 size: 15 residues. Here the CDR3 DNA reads TGTGCCGGCAGTCTCCCCGGGGCTAACTACAATGAGCAGTTCTTC. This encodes CAGSLPGANYNEQFF.

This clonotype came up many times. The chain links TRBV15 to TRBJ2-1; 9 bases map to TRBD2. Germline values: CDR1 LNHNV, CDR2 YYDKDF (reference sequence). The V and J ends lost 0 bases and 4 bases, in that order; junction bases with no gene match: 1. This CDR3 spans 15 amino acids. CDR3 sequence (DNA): TGTGCCACCAGCAGAGATAGCGGGGGATACAATGAGCAGTTCTTC. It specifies CATSRDSGGYNEQFF.

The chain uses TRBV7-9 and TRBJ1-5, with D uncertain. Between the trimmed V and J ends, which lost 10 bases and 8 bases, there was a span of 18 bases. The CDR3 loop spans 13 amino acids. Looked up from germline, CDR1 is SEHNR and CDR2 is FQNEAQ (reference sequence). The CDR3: CATSSGDLEPQHF. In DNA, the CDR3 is TGTGCCACTTCGAGTGGGGATTTAGAGCCCCAGCATTTT.

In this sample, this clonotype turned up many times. In DNA form, the CDR3 reads TGCAGTGCTCGTTTAGCGGAGACCCAGTACTTC. It codes for CSARLAETQYF. The chain carries TRBV20-1 and TRBJ2-5; D possibly corresponds to TRBD2 (5 bases). Germline CDR1 reads DFQATT; CDR2 reads SNEGSKA (reference sequence). Trimming took off 5 bases at V and 5 bases at J, with 9 bases between the two ends. CDR3 length: 11 residues.